The T cell receptor beta chain described here comes from a study of blood T cell repertoires in COVID-19. Study as a whole: T cells, B-cell-depleted T cells, or PBMCs supplied cDNA or gDNA.

Here immunoSEQ multiplex PCR was the method, and the copy in TCRdb shows in-frame clones only, minus some. The table lists about 190,000 clones, 84% of them singletons, with about a fifth in the top ten. The CDR3 contains 13 residues. Trimming left V 11 bases short and J 2 bases short, with 10 bases between. This clonotype was sampled from a human donor in a cohort sampled during active COVID-19. This sequence joins TRBV12-3 or TRBV12-4 and TRBJ2-6; D is unresolved. Material for sequencing was peripheral blood. The CDR3 DNA is TGTGCCGCCGGGTTTACTGGGGCCAACGTCCTGACTTTC. Translating it yields CAAGFTGANVLTF.